A selection of T cell receptor beta chains follows, all from one sample in a study of beta chain features in type 1 diabetes. The data were produced by immunoSEQ multiplex PCR, yet TCRdb's version contains in-frame clones alone and is incomplete. Here the sample spans over 700,000 clones, roughly 16% being singletons. The sequenced sample consisted of naive CD4+ T cells from blood. These receptors all come from a woman under 30 in good health. CDR3s leave out the opening cysteine and the closing phenylalanine or tryptophan. Fields, in order: D gene, V gene, CDR3 protein. A D gene is named only where the DNA matches it firmly.

. | TRBV10-2 | ASSRDQPYEQY
. | TRBV6-6 | ASSYSGISNQPQH
. | TRBV14 | ASSPLAGASTDTQY
TRBD2 | TRBV18 | ASSPRSGSGAYEQY
. | TRBV11-1 | ASSLAGYDEQY
. | TRBV5-1 | ASSSGSSGSDLEKLF
TRBD1 | TRBV6-5 | ASRRQGGTDTQY
. | TRBV5-1 | ASSVSGDSSYNEQF
TRBD2 | TRBV5-4 | ASSLTRAGGIDTQY
. | TRBV7-8 | ASSLVGTMINTGELF
TRBD2 | TRBV7-9 | ASSSWGGDYEQY
. | TRBV7-8 | ASSLEWAMDEKLF
. | TRBV7-8 | ASSTSRQETQY
. | TRBV6-1 | ASSEAGGWQPQH
. | TRBV15 | ATSIDRTAPPGYT
. | TRBV19 | ASSIGTGTYEQY
. | TRBV7-2 | ASSLVVNSGANVLT
. | TRBV4-3 | ASSQVWGLAGYNEQF
TRBD2 | TRBV6-6 | ASSYSPGTKI
. | TRBV7-2 | ASSYNRNRRDGYT
. | TRBV6-5 | ASSPTRFYTDTQY
TRBD1 | TRBV6-6 | AISGQGVAGELF
. | TRBV28 | ASSFVHRVAAEAF
. | TRBV29-1 | SVEKGVGYNEQF
. | TRBV25-1 | ASSGAGEQF
TRBD1 | TRBV5-1 | ASSGTGRPYEQY
. | TRBV18 | ASSGMGRQETQY
. | TRBV6-5 | ASSPLSGEREQY
. | TRBV7-9 | ASSPPTSGGYEQY
TRBD2 | TRBV5-1 | ASRAPGLASGELF
. | TRBV20-1 | SARGPYEQY
. | TRBV20-1 | SAPAGEAF
TRBD1 | TRBV6-5 | ASSHRQGGRETQY
. | TRBV11-2 | ASSFGYDITYEQY
TRBD1 | TRBV29-1 | SVVGGGHQPQH
TRBD1 | TRBV4-3 | ASSQYRGFGNTIY
. | TRBV7-2 | ASSLVGGVTDYEQY
. | TRBV11-2 | ASSPASAGYNEQF
. | TRBV6-5 | ASSYSADPSTDTQY
TRBD2 | TRBV9 | ASSVGGGRAGDEQF
. | TRBV7-2 | ASSFGGGAQY
. | TRBV28 | ASSLEQEPYEQY
. | TRBV4-3 | ASSQDSLGSSTDTQY
. | TRBV6-5 | ASSYEETQY
TRBD2 | TRBV7-2 | ASSLGGGPWHEQY
. | TRBV4-3 | ASSQEWGRDTEAF
. | TRBV7-3 | ASSLTRENTGELF
. | TRBV6-6 | ASSSRDGTEAF
TRBD1 | TRBV5-4 | ASSPGQENIQY
TRBD2 | TRBV6-6 | ASSYGVAGVRETQY
TRBD1 | TRBV5-1 | ASSAGQPSEAF
. | TRBV25-1 | ASQARETQY
. | TRBV28 | ASNDLNQPQH